Listed here are 7 T cell receptor beta chains from one sample, sequenced in a study of CD4 T cells in relation to SARS-CoV-2 and coronaviruses. Profiling relied on immunoSEQ multiplex PCR, and the TCRdb table lists in-frame clones only, not all of them. The table lists 58,000 or so clones, about 90% of them singletons. The sequencing input was naive CD4+ T cells from PBMCs. Described subset: naive CD4+ T cells isolated by negative enrichment. These receptors were taken from an adult with COVID-19.

V and J are TRBV6-5 and TRBJ2-1, with D possibly matching TRBD1 (8 bases). From germline, CDR1 is MNHEY and CDR2 SVGAGI. The CDR3 runs 14 residues. V shed 5 bases and J shed 14 bases, with 22 bases lying between them. This CDR3 reads CASSQTPRTGREFF. CDR3 DNA sequence: TGTGCCAGCAGTCAAACCCCTCGGACAGGGAGGGAGTTCTTC.

V and J are TRBV2 and TRBJ1-3; D may be TRBD1 (6 bases). The CDR3 covers 15 residues. V was pared by 7 bases and J by 0 bases, with 13 bases between. In germline, CDR1 is SNHLY, CDR2 FYNNEI. CDR3 bases: TGTGCCAGCACAACTACAGGGAGCTCTGGAAACACCATATATTTT. It is translated as CASTTTGSSGNTIYF.

V is TRBV5-1 and J is TRBJ2-3; D gene ambiguous. Germline V gene lookup returns CDR1 SGHRS and CDR2 YFSETQ. Trimming shortened V by 6 bases and J by 2 bases, and 13 bases separated the two germline ends. This CDR3 is 14 amino acids long. CDR3 nucleotides: TGCGCCAGCATGGATGGAGCCGTCACAGATACGCAGTATTTT. It specifies CASMDGAVTDTQYF.

The CDR3 here is CASSLVGRGPTDTQYF. DNA of the CDR3: TGTGCCAGCAGCTTGGTCGGGAGGGGGCCTACAGATACGCAGTATTTT. The chain links TRBV5-5 to TRBJ2-3; the D gene is possibly TRBD2 (8 bases). The CDR3 is 16 residues long. Germline V lookup: CDR1 SGHKS, CDR2 YYEKEE (reference sequence). V was clipped by 0 bases and J by 3 bases, with 14 bases between them.

The V and J genes are TRBV19 and TRBJ1-5; 10 bases align to TRBD1. V lost 1 base and J lost 5; bases outside the gene matches: 5. CDR3 length equals 16 residues. Germline loops: CDR1 LNHDA, CDR2 SQIVND (reference sequence). CDR3 bases: TGTGCCAGTAGTATAGGACAGGGGGCGTTGGATCAGCCCCAGCATTTT. This translates into CASSIGQGALDQPQHF.

The chain has TRBV4-1 and TRBJ1-4, with 7 nucleotides matching TRBD1. The germline gives CDR1 MGHRA, CDR2 YSYEKL. The CDR3 length is 15 residues. V shed 6 bases, J shed 5 bases, and the junction held 9 bases outside the gene matches. The CDR3 sequence: CASRMTGTDNEKLFF. The CDR3 DNA follows: TGCGCCAGCAGAATGACCGGGACAGACAATGAAAAACTGTTTTTT.

This chain uses TRBV27 with TRBJ2-1; no clear D. The CDR3 sequence is 15 residues long. From germline, CDR1 is MNHEY and CDR2 SMNVEV (reference sequence). Trimming took off 3 bases at V and 5 bases at J, with 14 bases between the two ends. The DNA for the CDR3 is TGTGCCAGCAGTTTCAGTAGTTTTATGGACAATGAGCAGTTCTTC. It specifies CASSFSSFMDNEQFF.